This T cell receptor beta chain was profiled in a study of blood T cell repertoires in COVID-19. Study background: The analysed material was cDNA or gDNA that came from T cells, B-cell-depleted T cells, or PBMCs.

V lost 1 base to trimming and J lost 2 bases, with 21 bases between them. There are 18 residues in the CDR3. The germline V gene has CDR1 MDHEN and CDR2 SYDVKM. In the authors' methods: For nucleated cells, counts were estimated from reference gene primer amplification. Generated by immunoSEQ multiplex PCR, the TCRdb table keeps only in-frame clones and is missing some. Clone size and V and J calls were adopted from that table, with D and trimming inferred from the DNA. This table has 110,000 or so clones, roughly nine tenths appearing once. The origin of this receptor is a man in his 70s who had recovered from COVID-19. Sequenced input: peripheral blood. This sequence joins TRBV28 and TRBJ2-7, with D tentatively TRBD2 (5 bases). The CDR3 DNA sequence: TGTGCCAGCAGTTTATTGGGTGGAGGTCGGTCAAGCCCCTACGAGCAGTACTTC. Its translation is CASSLLGGGRSSPYEQYF.